The rows below give T cell receptor beta chains drawn from one sample of a study of blood T cell repertoires in COVID-19. The method was immunoSEQ multiplex PCR; TCRdb's version includes in-frame clones alone and lacks a portion of them. In the table there are 210,000 or so clones, roughly 90% of which are singletons. The material sequenced was peripheral blood. The receptors come from a man aged 40-55 years with active or convalescent COVID-19. Each CDR3 is given with its conserved first and last residue. The order of the fields is J gene, clone size, D gene, V gene, CDR3 protein, CDR3 DNA. The D gene is left open where the match is weak. Rows give clone size only sometimes, using once, few, many, or a class for an expanded clone.

>TRBJ2-2|NA|TRBD1|TRBV24-1
CATAMGQGNTGELFF
TGTGCCACCGCAATGGGACAGGGAAACACCGGGGAGCTGTTTTTT
>TRBJ1-1|NA|NA|TRBV7-2
CASKGGGSMNTEAFF
TGTGCCAGTAAAGGGGGGGGGTCCATGAACACTGAAGCTTTCTTT
>TRBJ2-5|NA|NA|TRBV7-3
CASSLDPTTGETQYF
TGTGCCAGCAGCTTGGACCCGACGACGGGGGAGACCCAGTACTTC
>TRBJ2-7|NA|TRBD1|TRBV7-8
CASSSPGQLYEQYF
TGTGCCAGCAGCTCCCCGGGACAGCTGTACGAGCAGTACTTC
>TRBJ2-3|NA|TRBD2|TRBV7-3
CASSPGTRGYPDTQYF
TGTGCCAGCAGCCCAGGGACTAGAGGTTATCCAGATACGCAGTATTTT
>TRBJ2-2|once|TRBD1|TRBV6-5
CASSRDRGQVGELFF
TGTGCCAGCAGCCGCGACAGGGGGCAGGTCGGGGAGCTGTTTTTT
>TRBJ1-1|NA|NA|TRBV18
CASSHQTGNTEAFF
TGTGCCAGCTCCCATCAGACAGGGAACACTGAAGCTTTCTTT
>TRBJ1-3|NA|NA|TRBV3-1/TRBV3-2
CASSLEGRPGNTIYF
TGTGCCAGCAGCCTTGAAGGGAGACCAGGAAACACCATATATTTT
>TRBJ2-1|NA|NA|TRBV28
CASSLGGNEQFF
TGTGCCAGCAGTTTAGGAGGGAATGAGCAGTTCTTC
>TRBJ2-2|NA|TRBD2|TRBV5-4
CASSPWLAGANTGELFF
TGTGCCAGCAGCCCCTGGCTAGCGGGGGCGAACACCGGGGAGCTGTTTTTT
>TRBJ1-1|NA|NA|TRBV29-1
CSARTANTEAFF
TGCAGCGCTAGGACAGCGAACACTGAAGCTTTCTTT
>TRBJ2-3|NA|NA|TRBV3-1/TRBV3-2
CASSPEAGTYTDTQYF
TGTGCCAGCAGTCCTGAGGCGGGCACTTACACAGATACGCAGTATTTT
>TRBJ2-5|NA|TRBD2|TRBV30
CAWVRGEETQYF
TGTGCCTGGGTACGGGGGGAGGAGACCCAGTACTTC
>TRBJ2-3|once|TRBD2|TRBV5-1
CASSLGRSRFLAGGITSTDTQYF
TGCGCCAGCAGCTTGGGGAGAAGCCGCTTTCTAGCGGGAGGGATCACTAGCACAGATACGCAGTATTTT
>TRBJ2-1|NA|NA|TRBV11-1
CASSLVANEQFF
TGTGCCAGCAGCTTAGTGGCTAATGAGCAGTTCTTC
>TRBJ2-1|NA|NA|TRBV10-3
CAISPKRRGAAQCEQFF
TGTGCCATCAGCCCTAAAAGAAGGGGCGCCGCACAATGCGAGCAGTTCTTC
>TRBJ2-7|once|TRBD2|TRBV6-6
CASSLKRTSGSRSYEQYF
TGTGCCAGCAGTCTCAAACGGACTAGCGGGTCGAGGTCCTACGAGCAGTACTTC
>TRBJ2-1|many|TRBD2|TRBV9
CASSVSREGLYNEQFF
TGTGCCAGCAGCGTCTCCCGGGAGGGACTCTACAATGAGCAGTTCTTC
>TRBJ2-2|NA|TRBD1|TRBV10-2
CASLDRGRSGELFF
TGCGCCAGTCTTGACAGGGGTCGGTCCGGGGAGCTGTTTTTT
>TRBJ1-5|NA|TRBD1|TRBV18
CASSPPGQLASSNQPQHF
TGTGCCAGCTCACCACCGGGACAGCTCGCCTCTAGCAATCAGCCCCAGCATTTT
>TRBJ1-6|NA|NA|TRBV28
CASSLFLVAGWNSPLHF
TGTGCCAGCAGTTTATTCTTGGTGGCAGGATGGAATTCACCCCTCCACTTT
>TRBJ2-1|NA|TRBD2|TRBV11-2
CASGTLAGVSNEQFF
TGTGCCAGCGGAACTCTAGCGGGAGTTTCGAATGAGCAGTTCTTC